The text below deals with one TCR beta chain. This sample was included in a study of T cell responses to AZD1222 COVID-19 vaccine. TCRdb keeps only in-frame clones here, not all; method: immunoSEQ multiplex PCR. The table includes about 81,000 clones, 70% to 90% detected once. The starting material was peripheral blood, obtained 28 days after the second AZD1222 dose. This receptor was identified in an adult who received the AZD1222 COVID-19 vaccine.

The CDR3 bases are TGTGCCAGCAGTGATCCACCGGGGGAGCAGTACTTC. It translates to CASSDPPGEQYF. The chain couples TRBV28 to TRBJ2-7; maybe TRBD2 (5 bases). This CDR3 spans 12 amino acids. Trimming removed 5 bases at V and 7 bases at J, with 12 bases between. Germline CDR1 is MDHEN and CDR2 is SYDVKM.